Listed below are T cell receptor beta chains from one sample, sequenced in a study of blood T cell repertoires in COVID-19. Libraries were prepared by immunoSEQ multiplex PCR; TCRdb keeps only in-frame clonotypes and omits some of them. The table shows 200,000 to 250,000 clones, with roughly 75% occurring only once. Sample: peripheral blood. The receptors were gathered from a woman aged 65 to 85 with acute or convalescent COVID-19. Both conserved end residues are part of each CDR3. The D gene is left open where the match is weak. Size is stated for part of the rows, as once, few or many counts, or as a class when the clone is expanded.

D gene	J gene	V gene	clone size	CDR3 DNA	CDR3 protein
TRBD1	TRBJ1-1	TRBV3-1/TRBV3-2	.	TGTGCCAGCAGCCCGACAGGGTCTGGCACTGAAGCTTTCTTT	CASSPTGSGTEAFF
TRBD2	TRBJ2-1	TRBV4-2	.	TGTGCCAGCAGCCAAGAACGAACTAGCGGGAGTAGGAATGAGCAGTTCTTC	CASSQERTSGSRNEQFF
.	TRBJ1-2	TRBV20-1	.	TGCAGTGTTGATAGTGAAGAGGGCTACACCTTC	CSVDSEEGYTF
TRBD2	TRBJ2-1	TRBV4-2	many	TGTGCCAGCAGCCAAGTGGGCGGGAGGGATGAGCAGTTCTTC	CASSQVGGRDEQFF
.	TRBJ2-5	TRBV28	.	TGTGCCAGCAGTTACCCAGAAGAGACCCAGTACTTC	CASSYPEETQYF
.	TRBJ2-5	TRBV2	.	TGTGCCAGCAGTCCCACGACAGGTGGAGAGACCCAGTACTTC	CASSPTTGGETQYF
TRBD2	TRBJ2-2	TRBV9	few	TGTGCCAGCAGCCCGGGACTAGCTAGCGGGGAGCTGTTTTTT	CASSPGLASGELFF
TRBD2	TRBJ2-1	TRBV9	.	TGTGCCAGCAGCGTCCGAGTTTTCCGGGGGGATTCCTACAATGAGCAGTTCTTC	CASSVRVFRGDSYNEQFF
.	TRBJ2-2	TRBV10-3	.	TGTGCCATCAGTGGGCAGGGCGACACCGGGGAGCTGTTTTTT	CAISGQGDTGELFF
TRBD1	TRBJ2-4	TRBV18	.	TGTGCCAGCTCACCACCGAGGCAGGGGGCAAGCATTCAGTACTTC	CASSPPRQGASIQYF
TRBD2	TRBJ2-1	TRBV18	.	TGTGCCAGCTCACCAGAGAGCGGGAGTTCGGGGGAGCAGTTCTTC	CASSPESGSSGEQFF
.	TRBJ2-5	TRBV9	.	TGTGCCAGCAGCGCCTACGGGCAAGAGACCCAGTACTTC	CASSAYGQETQYF
.	TRBJ1-1	TRBV6-1	.	TGTGCCAGCAGTGAACGACAGAGGAACACTGAAGCTTTCTTT	CASSERQRNTEAFF
.	TRBJ1-5	TRBV3-1/TRBV3-2	.	TGTGCCAGCAGCCAATCGGGGGTGGGCAATCAGCCCCAGCATTTT	CASSQSGVGNQPQHF
TRBD1	TRBJ1-2	TRBV4-2	few	TGTGCCAGCAGCCAAGATTGGCGGGACAGGGATAGTATGGTCTATGGCTACACCTTC	CASSQDWRDRDSMVYGYTF
.	TRBJ2-5	TRBV3-1/TRBV3-2	.	TGTGCCAGCAGCCCACTAGGAGGCCACGAGACCCAGTACTTC	CASSPLGGHETQYF
.	TRBJ2-2	TRBV28	few	TGTGCCAGCAGTTTACCTAACGTCGGGGAGCTGTTTTTT	CASSLPNVGELFF
TRBD1	TRBJ1-3	TRBV5-1	.	TGCGCCAGCAGCTTGGAGGGACAGATAACTGGAAACACCATATATTTT	CASSLEGQITGNTIYF
TRBD1	TRBJ2-2	TRBV5-4	.	TGTGCCAGCAGCCACAGGGGAAGCACCGGGGAGCTGTTTTTT	CASSHRGSTGELFF
.	TRBJ2-5	TRBV3-1/TRBV3-2	.	TGTGCCAGCAGCCAGTACGGGGAGACCCAGTACTTC	CASSQYGETQYF
TRBD1	TRBJ1-5	TRBV27	once	TGTGCCAGCAGACAGACAGGGCTAGGCAATCAGCCCCAGCATTTT	CASRQTGLGNQPQHF
.	TRBJ2-7	TRBV7-2	once	TGTGCCAGCAGCCGCCGGTCTGCGGGCCCTGCCCACGAGCAGTACTTC	CASSRRSAGPAHEQYF
.	TRBJ2-5	TRBV14	.	TGTGCCAGCAGCCAAGCCTCCGAGACCCAGTACTTC	CASSQASETQYF
TRBD1	TRBJ1-1	TRBV5-1	.	TGCGCCAGCAGCCCTACAGGGGGGAGCACTGAAGCTTTCTTT	CASSPTGGSTEAFF
TRBD1	TRBJ1-1	TRBV7-2	.	TGTGCCAGCCTGCAGGGACAGGGGCCGAAGGCTTTCTTT	CASLQGQGPKAFF
.	TRBJ2-1	TRBV10-1	.	TGCGCCAGCAGAGAAACCCTGGAGGGTGAGCAGTTCTTC	CASRETLEGEQFF
TRBD1	TRBJ1-2	TRBV9	.	TGTGCCAGCAGCGTATCCTCATCAGGGGGCGACTATGGCTACACCTTC	CASSVSSSGGDYGYTF
.	TRBJ2-1	TRBV19	.	TGTGCCAGTAGTATGGGTACGGGGAGTGAGCAGTTCTTC	CASSMGTGSEQFF
.	TRBJ1-1	TRBV5-1	.	TGCGCCAGCAGCTTGGGGCGGGATACTGAAGCTTTCTTT	CASSLGRDTEAFF
.	TRBJ1-2	TRBV19	.	TGTGCCAGTAGCCGCGGGGGAGTTAACTATGGCTACACCTTC	CASSRGGVNYGYTF
.	TRBJ2-1	TRBV30	.	TGTGCCTGGAGGGGGGCAGGGACCTATAATGAGCAGTTCTTC	CAWRGAGTYNEQFF
.	TRBJ1-5	TRBV28	.	TGTGCCAGCACCGAGGGGGGAGGGGGACAGCCCCAGCATTTT	CASTEGGGGQPQHF
.	TRBJ2-3	TRBV29-1	.	TGCAGCGCCAACCTGCAGGGGCGCACAGATACGCAGTATTTT	CSANLQGRTDTQYF
.	TRBJ2-1	TRBV3-1/TRBV3-2	.	TGTGCCAGCAGCCAAGGGGCGCCCGGGGATGAGCAGTTCTTC	CASSQGAPGDEQFF
TRBD1	TRBJ2-7	TRBV11-2	.	TGTGCCAGCAGCTTACTGGCAGGGGGCACCTACGAGCAGTACTTC	CASSLLAGGTYEQYF
TRBD1	TRBJ2-3	TRBV29-1	.	TGCAGCGTTGAAAGGACAGGGGGCACAGATACGCAGTATTTT	CSVERTGGTDTQYF
TRBD2	TRBJ2-1	TRBV2	.	TGTGCCAGCAGCCTCAGGGGGGAACTAGCGGGAGACAATGAGCAGTTCTTC	CASSLRGELAGDNEQFF
.	TRBJ1-5	TRBV15	.	TGTGCCACCAGCATCACAGGTTTCAATCAGCCCCAGCATTTT	CATSITGFNQPQHF
.	TRBJ2-7	TRBV4-1	.	TGCGCCAGCAGCCGAGACTTGACAGCCGCCTACGAGCAGTACTTC	CASSRDLTAAYEQYF
.	TRBJ1-1	TRBV10-1	.	TGCGCCAGCAGAAAACAGGAGAACACTGAAGCTTTCTTT	CASRKQENTEAFF
TRBD1	TRBJ2-1	TRBV6-5	.	TGTGCCACCTTAGGACAGGGGCCTTCCTACAATGAGCAGTTCTTC	CATLGQGPSYNEQFF
TRBD1	TRBJ1-4	TRBV11-2	.	TGTGCCAGCAGCCCGGCAGGGGGCGGCAGGGAAAAACTGTTTTTT	CASSPAGGGREKLFF
.	TRBJ1-2	TRBV30	.	TGTGCCTGGAGTCACCGCAGGGCGAATCGACCAAACTATGGCTACACCTTC	CAWSHRRANRPNYGYTF